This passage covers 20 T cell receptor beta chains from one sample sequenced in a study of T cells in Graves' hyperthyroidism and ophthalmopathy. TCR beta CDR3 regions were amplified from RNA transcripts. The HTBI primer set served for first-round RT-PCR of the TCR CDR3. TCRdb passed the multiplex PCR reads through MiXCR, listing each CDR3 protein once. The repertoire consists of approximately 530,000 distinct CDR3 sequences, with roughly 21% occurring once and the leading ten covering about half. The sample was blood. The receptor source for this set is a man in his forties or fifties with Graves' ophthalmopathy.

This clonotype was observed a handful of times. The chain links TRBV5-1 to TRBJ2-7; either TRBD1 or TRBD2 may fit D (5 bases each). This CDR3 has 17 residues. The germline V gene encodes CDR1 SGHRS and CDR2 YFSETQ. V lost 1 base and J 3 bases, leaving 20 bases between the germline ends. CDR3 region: CASSLYPTPGRNYEQYF. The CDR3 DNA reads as TGCGCCAGCAGCTTGTACCCAACCCCGGGACGGAACTACGAGCAGTACTTC.

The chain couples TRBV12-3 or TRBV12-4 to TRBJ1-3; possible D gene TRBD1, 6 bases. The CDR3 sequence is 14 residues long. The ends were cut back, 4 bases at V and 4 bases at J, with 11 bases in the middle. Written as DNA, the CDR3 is TGTGCCAGCAGTTCCTGGACAGCCGGAAACACCATATATTTT. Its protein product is CASSSWTAGNTIYF.

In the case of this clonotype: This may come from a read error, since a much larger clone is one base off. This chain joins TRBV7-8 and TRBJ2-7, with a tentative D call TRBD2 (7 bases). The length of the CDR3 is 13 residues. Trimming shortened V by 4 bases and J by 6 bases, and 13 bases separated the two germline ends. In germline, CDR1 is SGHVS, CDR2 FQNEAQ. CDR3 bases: TGTGCCAGCAGCTCGAAGAGGGGGGGCGAGCAGTACTTC. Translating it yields CASSSKRGGEQYF. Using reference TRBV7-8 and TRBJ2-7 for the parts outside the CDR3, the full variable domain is GAGVSQSPRYKVAKRGQDVALRCDPISGHVSLFWYQQALGQGPEFLTYFQNEAQLDKSGLPSDRFFAERPEGSVSTLKIQRTQQEDSAVYLCASSSKRGGEQYFGPGTRLTVT.

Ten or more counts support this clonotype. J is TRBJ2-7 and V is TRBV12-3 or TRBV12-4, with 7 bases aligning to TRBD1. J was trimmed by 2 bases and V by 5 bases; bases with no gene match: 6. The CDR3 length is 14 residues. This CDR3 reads CASSPTGAPYEQYF. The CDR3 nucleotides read TGTGCCAGCAGTCCTACAGGGGCGCCCTACGAGCAGTACTTC.

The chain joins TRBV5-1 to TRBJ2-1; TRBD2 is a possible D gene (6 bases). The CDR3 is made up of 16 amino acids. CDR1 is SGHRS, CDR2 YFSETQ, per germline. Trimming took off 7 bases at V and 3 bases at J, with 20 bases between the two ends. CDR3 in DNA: TGCGCCAGCGGAGGGCGAGGGGAAACTGTCTACAATGAGCAGTTCTTC. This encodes CASGGRGETVYNEQFF.

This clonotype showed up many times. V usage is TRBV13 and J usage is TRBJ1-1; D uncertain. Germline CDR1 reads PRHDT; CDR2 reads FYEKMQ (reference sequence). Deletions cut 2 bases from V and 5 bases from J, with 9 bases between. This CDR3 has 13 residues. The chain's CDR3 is CASSLLTETEAFF. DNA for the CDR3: TGTGCCAGCAGCTTATTAACGGAAACTGAAGCTTTCTTT.

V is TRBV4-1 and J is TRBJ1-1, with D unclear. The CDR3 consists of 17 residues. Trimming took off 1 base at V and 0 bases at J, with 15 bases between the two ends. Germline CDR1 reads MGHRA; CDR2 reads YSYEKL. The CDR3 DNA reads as TGCGCCAGCAGCCAAGCTGACCTAGTTGGGATGAACACTGAAGCTTTCTTT. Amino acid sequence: CASSQADLVGMNTEAFF.

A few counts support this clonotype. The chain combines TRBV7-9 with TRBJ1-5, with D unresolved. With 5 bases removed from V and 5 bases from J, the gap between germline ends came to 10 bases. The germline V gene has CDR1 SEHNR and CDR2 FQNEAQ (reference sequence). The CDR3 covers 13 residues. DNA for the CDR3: TGTGCCAGCAGCCCCTCCGGGGATCAGCCCCAGCATTTT. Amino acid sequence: CASSPSGDQPQHF.

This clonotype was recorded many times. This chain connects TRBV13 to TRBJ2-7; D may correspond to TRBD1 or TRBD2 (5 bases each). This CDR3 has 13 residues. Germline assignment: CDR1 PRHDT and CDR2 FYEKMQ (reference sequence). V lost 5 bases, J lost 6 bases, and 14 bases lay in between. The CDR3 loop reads CASSPRWGSEQYF. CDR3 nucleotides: TGTGCCAGCAGCCCCCGTTGGGGGTCCGAGCAGTACTTC.

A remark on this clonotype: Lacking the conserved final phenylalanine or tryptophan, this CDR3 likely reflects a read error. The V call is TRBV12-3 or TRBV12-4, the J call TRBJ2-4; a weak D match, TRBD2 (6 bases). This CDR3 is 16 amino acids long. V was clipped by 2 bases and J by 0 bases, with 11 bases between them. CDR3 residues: CASSLRRDLAKNIQYL. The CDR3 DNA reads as TGTGCCAGCAGTTTACGACGGGACTTAGCCAAAAACATTCAGTACCTC.

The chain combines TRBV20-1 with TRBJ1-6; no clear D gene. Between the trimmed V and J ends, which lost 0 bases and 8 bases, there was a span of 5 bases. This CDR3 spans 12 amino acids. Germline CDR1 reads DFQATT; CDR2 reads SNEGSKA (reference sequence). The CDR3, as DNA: TGCAGTGCTAGAGATTGGGATTCACCCCTCCACTTT. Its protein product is CSARDWDSPLHF.

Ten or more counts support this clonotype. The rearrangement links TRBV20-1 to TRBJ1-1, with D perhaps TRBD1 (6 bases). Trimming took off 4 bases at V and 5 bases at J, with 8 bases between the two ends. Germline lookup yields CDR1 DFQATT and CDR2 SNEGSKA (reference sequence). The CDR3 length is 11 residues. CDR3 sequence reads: CSATGETEAFF. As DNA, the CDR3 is TGCAGTGCTACAGGGGAAACTGAAGCTTTCTTT.

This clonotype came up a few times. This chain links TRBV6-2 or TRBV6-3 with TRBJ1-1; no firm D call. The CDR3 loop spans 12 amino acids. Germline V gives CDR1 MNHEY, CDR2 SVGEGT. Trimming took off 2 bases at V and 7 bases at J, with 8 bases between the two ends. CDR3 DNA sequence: TGTGCCAGCAGTTACACCACCGGTGAAGCTTTCTTT. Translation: CASSYTTGEAFF.

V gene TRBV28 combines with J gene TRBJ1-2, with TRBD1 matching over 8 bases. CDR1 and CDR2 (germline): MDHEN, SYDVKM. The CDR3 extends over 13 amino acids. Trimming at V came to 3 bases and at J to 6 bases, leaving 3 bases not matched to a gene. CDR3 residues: CASSLTGENGYTF. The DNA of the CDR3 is TGTGCCAGCAGTTTGACAGGGGAGAATGGCTACACCTTC.

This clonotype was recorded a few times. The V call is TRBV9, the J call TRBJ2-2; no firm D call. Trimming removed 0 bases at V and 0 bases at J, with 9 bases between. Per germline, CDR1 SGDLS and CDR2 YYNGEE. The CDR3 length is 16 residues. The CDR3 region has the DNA TGTGCCAGCAGCGTAGGCGGATTCGCGAACACCGGGGAGCTGTTTTTT. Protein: CASSVGGFANTGELFF.

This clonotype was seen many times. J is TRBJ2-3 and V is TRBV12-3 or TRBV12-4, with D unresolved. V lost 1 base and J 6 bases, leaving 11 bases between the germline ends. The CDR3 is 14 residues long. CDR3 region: CASSLDPMSDTQYF. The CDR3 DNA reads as TGTGCCAGCAGTTTAGACCCAATGTCCGATACGCAGTATTTT.

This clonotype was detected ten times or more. CDR3 residues: CASSLEGRVYNEQFF. CDR3 in DNA: TGTGCCAGCAGCTTAGAAGGCAGGGTCTACAATGAGCAGTTCTTC. The genes are TRBV7-2 and TRBJ2-1; a possible D gene is TRBD1 (5 bases). The CDR3 runs 15 residues. CDR1 is SGHTA, CDR2 FQGNSA, per germline. The V gene lost 1 base and the J gene lost 3 bases, with 10 bases spanning the gap.

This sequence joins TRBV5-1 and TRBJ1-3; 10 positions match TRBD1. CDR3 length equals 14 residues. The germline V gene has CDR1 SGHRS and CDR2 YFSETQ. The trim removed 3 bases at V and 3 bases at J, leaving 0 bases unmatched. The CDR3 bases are TGCGCCAGCAGCTGGACAGGGGGTGGAAACACCATATATTTT. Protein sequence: CASSWTGGGNTIYF.

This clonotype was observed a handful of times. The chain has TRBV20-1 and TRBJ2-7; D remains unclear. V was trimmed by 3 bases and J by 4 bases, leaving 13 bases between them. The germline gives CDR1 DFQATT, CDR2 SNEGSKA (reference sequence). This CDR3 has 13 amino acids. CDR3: CSASARAGYEQYF. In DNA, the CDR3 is TGCAGTGCTAGTGCCCGGGCCGGATACGAGCAGTACTTC.

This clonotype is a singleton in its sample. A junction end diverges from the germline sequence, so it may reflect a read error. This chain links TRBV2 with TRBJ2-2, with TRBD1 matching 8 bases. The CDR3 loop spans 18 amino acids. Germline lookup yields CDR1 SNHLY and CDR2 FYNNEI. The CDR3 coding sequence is TGTGCCAGCAGTCCGGCAGGGACAGGCGTTCCGAACACCAGGGAGCTGTTTTTT. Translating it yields CASSPAGTGVPNTRELFF.